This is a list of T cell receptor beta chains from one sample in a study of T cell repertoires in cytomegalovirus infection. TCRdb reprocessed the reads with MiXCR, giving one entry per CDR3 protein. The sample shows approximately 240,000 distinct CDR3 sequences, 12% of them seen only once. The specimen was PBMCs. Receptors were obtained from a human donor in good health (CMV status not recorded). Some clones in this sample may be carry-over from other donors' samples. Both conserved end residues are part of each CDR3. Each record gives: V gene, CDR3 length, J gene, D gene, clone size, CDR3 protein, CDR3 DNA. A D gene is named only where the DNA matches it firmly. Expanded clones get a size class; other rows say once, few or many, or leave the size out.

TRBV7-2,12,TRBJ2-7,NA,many,CASSLNSYEQYF,TGTGCCAGCAGCTTAAACAGCTACGAGCAGTACTTC
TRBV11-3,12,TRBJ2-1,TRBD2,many,CASSLDGGGQFF,TGTGCCAGCAGCTTAGATGGGGGGGGGCAGTTCTTC
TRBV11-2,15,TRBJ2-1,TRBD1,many,CASSQDRGPYNEQFF,TGTGCCAGCAGCCAGGACAGGGGGCCCTACAATGAGCAGTTCTTC
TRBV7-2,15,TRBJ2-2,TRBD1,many,CASSPDRPNTGELFF,TGTGCCAGCAGCCCGGACAGGCCGAACACCGGGGAGCTGTTTTTT
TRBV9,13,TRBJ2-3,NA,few,CASNRGAPDTQYF,TGTGCCAGCAATCGGGGCGCTCCAGATACGCAGTATTTT
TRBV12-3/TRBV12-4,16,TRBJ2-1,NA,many,CASSLVEGLGNNEQFF,TGTGCCAGCAGTTTAGTGGAGGGGTTGGGGAACAATGAGCAGTTCTTC
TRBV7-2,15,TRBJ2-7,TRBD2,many,CASSLATSGSYEQYF,TGTGCCAGCAGCTTAGCGACTAGCGGTTCCTACGAGCAGTACTTC
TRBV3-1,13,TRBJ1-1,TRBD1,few,CASSPTGLTEAFF,TGTGCCAGCAGCCCGACAGGGCTAACTGAAGCTTTCTTT
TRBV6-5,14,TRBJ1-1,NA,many,CASSVQGGWTEAFF,TGTGCCAGCAGCGTCCAGGGAGGATGGACTGAAGCTTTCTTT
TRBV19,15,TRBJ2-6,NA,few,CASTPGAYGANVLTF,TGTGCCAGTACCCCAGGGGCTTATGGGGCCAACGTCCTGACTTTC
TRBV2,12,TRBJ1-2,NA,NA,CASSEAGGGYTF,TGTGCCAGCAGTGAAGCTGGGGGCGGCTACACCTTC
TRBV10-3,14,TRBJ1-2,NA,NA,CAIQSEDADYGYTF,TGTGCCATCCAGTCGGAGGACGCGGACTATGGCTACACCTTC
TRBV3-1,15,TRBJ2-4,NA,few,CASSQEGLAGDIQYF,TGTGCCAGCAGCCAAGAGGGACTGGCCGGGGACATTCAGTACTTC
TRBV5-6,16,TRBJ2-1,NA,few,CASSRGDGRRADEQFF,TGTGCCAGCAGCCGAGGGGATGGCAGACGGGCGGATGAGCAGTTCTTC
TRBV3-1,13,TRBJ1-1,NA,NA,CASSQGPKATAFF,TGTGCCAGCAGCCAAGGACCCAAGGCTACAGCTTTCTTT
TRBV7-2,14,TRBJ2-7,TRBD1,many,CASSYRTGNHEQYF,TGTGCCAGCAGCTATAGGACAGGGAACCACGAGCAGTACTTC
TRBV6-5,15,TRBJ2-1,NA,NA,CASSYSAGGYNEQFF,TGTGCCAGCAGTTACAGCGCTGGAGGATACAATGAGCAGTTCTTC
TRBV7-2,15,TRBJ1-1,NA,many,CASSLAAGAVTEAFF,TGTGCCAGCAGCTTAGCGGCGGGCGCTGTCACTGAAGCTTTCTTT
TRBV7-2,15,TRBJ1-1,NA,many,CASSLEGAGVTEAFF,TGTGCCAGCAGCTTAGAAGGGGCCGGCGTCACTGAAGCTTTCTTT
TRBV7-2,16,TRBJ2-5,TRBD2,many,CASSTRTSGGEKTQYF,TGTGCCAGCAGCACCCGGACTAGCGGGGGGGAAAAGACCCAGTACTTC
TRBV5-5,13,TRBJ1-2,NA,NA,CASSLDRVNGYTF,TGTGCCAGCAGCTTGGACAGGGTTAATGGCTACACCTTC
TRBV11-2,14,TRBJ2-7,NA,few,CASSPLLGAHEQYF,TGTGCCAGCAGCCCCCTTCTGGGGGCCCACGAGCAGTACTTC
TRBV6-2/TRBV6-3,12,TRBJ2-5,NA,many,CASAWEVETQYF,TGTGCCAGCGCATGGGAGGTGGAGACCCAGTACTTC
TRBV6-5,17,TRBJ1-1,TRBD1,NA,CASSYRGTGNEGTEAFF,TGTGCCAGCAGTTACCGTGGGACAGGGAATGAGGGAACTGAAGCTTTCTTT
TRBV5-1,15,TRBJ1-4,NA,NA,CASSQPDAVGEKLFF,TGCGCCAGCAGCCAACCAGATGCGGTGGGGGAAAAACTGTTTTTT
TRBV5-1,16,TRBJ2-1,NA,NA,CASSRGGGNAMNEQFF,TGCGCCAGCAGCAGGGGTGGTGGGAATGCGATGAACGAGCAGTTCTTC
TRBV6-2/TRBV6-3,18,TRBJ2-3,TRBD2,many,CASSYGPGLAEDTDTQYF,TGTGCCAGCAGTTACGGGCCAGGACTAGCGGAAGACACAGATACGCAGTATTTT
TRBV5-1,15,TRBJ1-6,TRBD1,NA,CASSLDGDRDSPLHF,TGCGCCAGCAGCTTGGACGGGGACAGAGATTCACCCCTCCACTTT
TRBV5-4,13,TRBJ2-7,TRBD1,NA,CASSAGTGVEQYF,TGTGCCAGCAGCGCCGGGACAGGCGTCGAGCAGTACTTC
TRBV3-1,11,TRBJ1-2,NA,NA,CASSRDRSYTF,TGTGCCAGCAGCCGCGACAGATCCTACACCTTC
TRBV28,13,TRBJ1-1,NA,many,CASRKGQNTEAFF,TGTGCCAGCAGAAAGGGACAGAACACTGAAGCTTTCTTT
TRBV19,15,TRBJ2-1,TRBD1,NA,CASSIKGTGGNEQFF,TGTGCCAGTAGTATCAAGGGGACAGGGGGAAATGAGCAGTTCTTC
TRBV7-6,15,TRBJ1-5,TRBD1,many,CASSGIQGAHQPQHF,TGTGCCAGCAGCGGAATACAGGGGGCTCATCAGCCCCAGCATTTT
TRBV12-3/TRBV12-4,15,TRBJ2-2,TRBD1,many,CASRRQGRSTGELFF,TGTGCCAGCAGACGACAGGGGAGGAGCACCGGGGAGCTGTTTTTT
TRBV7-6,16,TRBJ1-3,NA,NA,CASSLGPDNSGNTIYF,TGTGCCAGCAGCTTAGGGCCCGACAACTCTGGAAACACCATATATTTT
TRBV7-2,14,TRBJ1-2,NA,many,CASSLSRISYGYTF,TGTGCCAGCAGCTTATCCAGGATTAGCTATGGCTACACCTTC
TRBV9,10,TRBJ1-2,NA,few,CASSVYGYTF,TGTGCCAGCAGCGTATATGGCTACACCTTC
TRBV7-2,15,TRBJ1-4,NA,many,CASSLLGATNEKLFF,TGTGCCAGCAGCCTGCTCGGAGCAACTAATGAAAAACTGTTTTTT
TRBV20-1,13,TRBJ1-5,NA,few,CSAAQSSNQPQHF,TGCAGTGCTGCCCAGAGTAGCAATCAGCCCCAGCATTTT
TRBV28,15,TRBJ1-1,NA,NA,CASELRRLQNTEAFF,TGTGCCAGCGAATTACGGCGGCTTCAGAACACTGAAGCTTTCTTT
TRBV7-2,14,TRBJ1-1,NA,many,CASSLGGTSKTAFF,TGTGCCAGCAGCTTAGGCGGGACTAGTAAGACCGCTTTCTTT
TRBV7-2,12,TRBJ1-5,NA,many,CASSFKSQPQHF,TGTGCCAGCAGCTTTAAATCTCAGCCCCAGCATTTT
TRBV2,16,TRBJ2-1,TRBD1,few,CASSEAGTGVGNEQFF,TGTGCCAGCAGTGAGGCCGGGACAGGGGTGGGGAATGAGCAGTTCTTC
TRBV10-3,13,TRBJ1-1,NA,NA,CAISLTSNTEAFF,TGTGCCATCAGCTTGACCTCGAACACTGAAGCTTTCTTT
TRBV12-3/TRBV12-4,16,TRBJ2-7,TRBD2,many,CASSWSSSGETYEQYF,TGTGCCAGCAGCTGGTCGTCTAGCGGTGAAACCTACGAGCAGTACTTC